This TCR beta chain appears in the sequencing data of a study of regulatory T cells in long-lasting Graves disease. Study-level results: Authors noted too few samples as a limitation.

CDR1 MNHEY and CDR2 SVGAGI come from the germline V gene. There are 15 residues in the CDR3. V was pared by 2 bases and J by 5 bases, with 7 bases of the junction left unmatched. About this clonotype itself: The antigen is undetermined.

The time point was: newly diagnosed GD, antithyroid drugs for less than 3 months. Preparation of the TCR library used RNA extracted from PBMCs. Arm-PCR of CDR3 regions and iRepertoire HTBI primers were used to build TCR beta libraries. Via MiXCR, TCRdb re-called the multiplex PCR reads, giving one row per CDR3 protein. The sample yields roughly 610,000 distinct CDR3 sequences, roughly 15% seen once. The same sample was also used in a study of T cells in Graves' hyperthyroidism and ophthalmopathy.

Sequencing used peripheral blood mononuclear cells (PBMCs), obtained at new diagnosis, from a patient treated with antithyroid drugs. This receptor was taken from a young woman with Graves disease. The chain joins TRBV6-5 to TRBJ2-3; the match to TRBD2 covers 7 bases. CDR3 region: CASSYGGVVEDTQYF. DNA for the CDR3: TGTGCCAGCAGTTACGGGGGGGTTGTTGAAGATACGCAGTATTTT.